The entry below gives a single TCR beta chain sequence along with its context. No antigen is known for it. The data belong to a study of T cells expressing NK-cell markers. Overall study: The TCR beta repertoires were obtained from sorted CD3+CD56+NKG2C+, CD3+CD56+NKG2C- and CD3+CD56-NKG2C+ T cells.

General study results and limits: Of the CD8+ T cell pool in over 5 donors, roughly 1.0-7.5% was accounted for by dominant NKG2C+ clonotypes. What remained unclear was the HCMV specificity of expanded NKG2C+ T cell clones.

Scientists made TCR beta cDNA using 5'RACE template switching with UMIs. Each CDR3 protein gets one entry in TCRdb, which reprocessed the 5' RACE reads and gives no DNA. This repertoire includes about 150,000 distinct CDR3 sequences. CDR1 SGDLS and CDR2 YYNGEE come from the germline V gene. The CDR3 has 15 amino acids. This TCR came from a woman between 50 and 59 years old in good health. Sequenced material: blood T cells: a sorted CD56 or NKG2C T cell subset, CD4+ or CD8+ T cells, or bulk PBMC T cells (not recorded which). The chain uses TRBV9 and TRBJ2-5; TCRdb selects TRBD1, and the lack of DNA leaves this call unchecked. CDR3 sequence reads: CASGPGQGGFETQYF.